This passage covers 11 T cell receptor beta chains from one sample sequenced in a study of T cell responses to AZD1222 COVID-19 vaccine. Some clones are missing from TCRdb's copy, which holds only in-frame ones; the method was immunoSEQ multiplex PCR. Of over 110,000 clones listed, roughly 88% were seen once; the top ten hold 1.5% to 2%. This sample comprised peripheral blood, obtained 28 days after the second AZD1222 dose. The receptors shown here come from an adult who received the AZD1222 COVID-19 vaccine.

This rearrangement joins TRBV2 to TRBJ2-7, with 8 bases aligning to TRBD1. With V trimmed by 2 bases and J by 7 bases, 4 bases remained unmatched. Germline values: CDR1 SNHLY, CDR2 FYNNEI. The CDR3 sequence is 13 residues long. The CDR3 spells CASSEQGAGEQYF. The CDR3 nucleotides are TGTGCCAGCAGTGAACAGGGGGCGGGGGAGCAGTACTTC.

V gene TRBV19 combines with J gene TRBJ1-1, with TRBD1 matching over 9 bases. The CDR3 has 14 amino acids. Trimming at V came to 7 bases and at J to 5 bases, leaving 8 bases not matched to a gene. Germline V gene lookup returns CDR1 LNHDA and CDR2 SQIVND (reference sequence). The CDR3 loop is CASKLQGAGTEAFF. In DNA, the CDR3 is TGTGCCAGTAAACTACAGGGGGCCGGGACTGAAGCTTTCTTT.

This clone occurred once. This chain connects TRBV2 to TRBJ2-7; D is unclear. This CDR3 spans 16 amino acids. Germline assignment: CDR1 SNHLY and CDR2 FYNNEI. The V end was cut by 7 bases, the J end by 6 bases, with 25 bases between. CDR3 sequence: CASTSPPPILSGEQYV. The CDR3 DNA follows: TGTGCCAGCACCTCTCCTCCCCCAATTTTGTCGGGCGAGCAGTACGTC.

This clone was recorded once. V gene TRBV19 combines with J gene TRBJ2-2; D not resolved. Germline CDR1 reads LNHDA; CDR2 reads SQIVND (reference sequence). Trimming shortened V by 6 bases and J by 4 bases, and 15 bases separated the two germline ends. This CDR3 has 15 amino acids. The chain's CDR3 is CASSPDPVITGELFF. The DNA of the CDR3 is TGTGCCAGTAGCCCCGATCCAGTGATCACCGGGGAGCTGTTTTTT.

This clone appeared a single time. V usage is TRBV2 and J usage is TRBJ1-5; D remains unclear. Germline CDR1 is SNHLY and CDR2 is FYNNEI. The CDR3 length is 14 residues. V shed 6 bases and J shed 5 bases, with 14 bases lying between them. This CDR3 is CASSTDVRHQPQHF. In nucleotides, the CDR3 is TGTGCCAGCAGCACCGACGTGAGGCATCAGCCCCAGCATTTT. The complete variable domain, with remaining parts taken from reference TRBV2 and TRBJ1-5, reads EPEVTQTPSHQVTQMGQEVILRCVPISNHLYFYWYRQILGQKVEFLVSFYNNEISEKSEIFDDQFSVERPDGSNFTLKIRSTKLEDSAMYFCASSTDVRHQPQHFGDGTRLSIL.

V and J are TRBV18 and TRBJ2-5; no firm D call. Germline V gene sequence: CDR1 KGHSH, CDR2 LQKENI. V was trimmed by 0 bases and J by 3 bases, leaving 11 bases between them. The CDR3 length is 15 residues. The chain's CDR3 is CASSPPNWSKETQYF. The CDR3 coding sequence is TGTGCCAGCTCACCACCTAATTGGTCGAAAGAGACCCAGTACTTC.

The chain links TRBV6-5 to TRBJ1-2; 9 bases map to TRBD1. The CDR3 is made up of 15 amino acids. J was trimmed by 2 bases and V by 6 bases; bases with no gene match: 7. Per germline, CDR1 MNHEY and CDR2 SVGAGI. The CDR3 DNA is TGTGCCAGCAGGGGACAGGGCTCCGGAAACTATGGCTACACCTTC. Residues: CASRGQGSGNYGYTF.

This clone was observed a few times. The chain carries TRBV6-5 and TRBJ1-1; D possibly corresponds to TRBD1 (6 bases). V was trimmed by 6 bases and J by 3 bases, leaving 11 bases between them. The CDR3 extends over 13 amino acids. Germline V gene lookup returns CDR1 MNHEY and CDR2 SVGAGI. CDR3 loop: CASREGQDTEAFF. The CDR3 DNA follows: TGTGCCAGCAGGGAGGGACAAGACACTGAAGCTTTCTTT.

Here the CDR3 DNA reads TGTGCCAGCAGTGAAGGTGGCCGGGGAGGCGAAAAACTGTTTTTT. It is translated as CASSEGGRGGEKLFF. The chain recombines TRBV6-1 with TRBJ1-4; D remains ambiguous. Trimming cost V 1 base and J 8 bases, with 14 bases left between them. CDR1 and CDR2 (germline): MNHNS, SASEGT. The CDR3 is 15 residues long.

V is TRBV4-1 and J is TRBJ2-5; 12 bases line up with TRBD2. Germline V gene lookup returns CDR1 MGHRA and CDR2 YSYEKL. CDR3 length: 19 amino acids. The ends lost 1 base at V and 1 base at J; junction bases unmatched: 10. CDR3 in amino acids: CASSQVLPLAGGPQETQYF. Written as DNA, the CDR3 is TGCGCCAGCAGCCAAGTACTTCCACTAGCGGGGGGCCCCCAAGAGACCCAGTACTTC.

This chain uses TRBV14 with TRBJ1-6; possibly TRBD1 for D (5 bases). This CDR3 is built from 14 residues. Germline assignment: CDR1 SGHDN and CDR2 FVKESK. Between the trimmed V and J ends, which lost 6 bases and 6 bases, there was a span of 12 bases. CDR3 sequence reads: CASSPTRGNSPLHF. The CDR3 DNA sequence: TGTGCCAGCAGTCCTACGAGGGGTAATTCACCCCTCCACTTT.